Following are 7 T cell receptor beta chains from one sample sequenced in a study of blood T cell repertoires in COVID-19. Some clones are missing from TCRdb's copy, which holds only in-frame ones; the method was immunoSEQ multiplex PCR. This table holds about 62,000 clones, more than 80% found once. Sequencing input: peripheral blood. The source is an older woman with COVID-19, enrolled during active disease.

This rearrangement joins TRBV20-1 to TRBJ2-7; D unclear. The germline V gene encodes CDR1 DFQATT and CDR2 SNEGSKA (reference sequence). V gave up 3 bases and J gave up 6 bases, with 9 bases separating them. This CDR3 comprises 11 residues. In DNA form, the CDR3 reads TGCAGTGCTAGCCCCGTTTCCGAGCAGTACTTC. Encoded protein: CSASPVSEQYF.

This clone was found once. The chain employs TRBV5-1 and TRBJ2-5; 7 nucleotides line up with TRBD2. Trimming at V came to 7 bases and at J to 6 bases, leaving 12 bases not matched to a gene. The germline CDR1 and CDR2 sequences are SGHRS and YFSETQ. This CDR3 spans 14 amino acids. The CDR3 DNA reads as TGCGCCAGCGCCGGGGGGTCAGGCAGGCAGACCCAGTACTTC. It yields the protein CASAGGSGRQTQYF.

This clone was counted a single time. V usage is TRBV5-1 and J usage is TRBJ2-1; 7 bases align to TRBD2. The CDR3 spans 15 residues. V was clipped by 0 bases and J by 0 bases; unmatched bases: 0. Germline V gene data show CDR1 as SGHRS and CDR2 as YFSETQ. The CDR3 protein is CASSLERGSYNEQFF. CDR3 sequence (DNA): TGCGCCAGCAGCTTGGAGCGGGGCTCCTACAATGAGCAGTTCTTC.

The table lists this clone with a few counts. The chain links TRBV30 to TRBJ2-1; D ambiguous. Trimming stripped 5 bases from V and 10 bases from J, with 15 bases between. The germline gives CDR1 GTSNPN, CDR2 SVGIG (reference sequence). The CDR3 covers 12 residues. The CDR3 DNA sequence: TGTGCCTGGGGTTCTCGGAGTAGCGAGCAGTTCTTC. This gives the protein CAWGSRSSEQFF.

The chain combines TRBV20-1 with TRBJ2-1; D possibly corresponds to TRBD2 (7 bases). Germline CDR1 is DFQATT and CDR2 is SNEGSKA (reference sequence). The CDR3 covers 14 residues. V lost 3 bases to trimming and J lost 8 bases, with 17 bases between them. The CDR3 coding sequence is TGCAGTGCTAGTGAGGGGGGGAGAGGGGATGAGCAGTTCTTC. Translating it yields CSASEGGRGDEQFF.

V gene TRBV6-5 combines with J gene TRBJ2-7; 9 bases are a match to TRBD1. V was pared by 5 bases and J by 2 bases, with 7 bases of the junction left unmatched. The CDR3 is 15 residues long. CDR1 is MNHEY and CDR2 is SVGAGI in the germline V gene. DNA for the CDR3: TGTGCCAGCAGTAACCGGGACAGGGCGCCCTACGAGCAGTACTTC. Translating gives CASSNRDRAPYEQYF.

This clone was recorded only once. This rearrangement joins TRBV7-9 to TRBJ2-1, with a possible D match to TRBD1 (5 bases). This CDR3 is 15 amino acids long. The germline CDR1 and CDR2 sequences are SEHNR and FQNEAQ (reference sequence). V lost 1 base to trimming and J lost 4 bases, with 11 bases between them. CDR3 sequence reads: CASSLVSRVYNEQFF. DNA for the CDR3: TGTGCCAGCAGCTTAGTCAGCAGGGTTTACAATGAGCAGTTCTTC.